The rows below give T cell receptor beta chains drawn from one sample of a study of blood T cell repertoires in COVID-19. Some clones are missing from TCRdb's copy, which holds only in-frame ones; the method was immunoSEQ multiplex PCR. Of approximately 260,000 clones in the sample, roughly 89% were seen once. The sequenced sample consisted of peripheral blood. These receptors were collected from a woman aged 40 to 55 who had recovered from COVID-19. CDR3s include the opening cysteine and the closing phenylalanine or tryptophan. A D gene is named only where the DNA matches it firmly. Size is stated for part of the rows, as once, few or many counts, or as a class when the clone is expanded.

CDR3 DNA	CDR3 protein	clone size	J gene	V gene	D gene
TGTGCCACCAGTGAAGGGGGGGCGGAGAGCTCTGGAAACACCATATATTTT	CATSEGGAESSGNTIYF	NA	TRBJ1-3	TRBV24-1	NA
TGTGCCAGTAGTGGGACAGGGGGTAGTCAGCCCCAGCATTTT	CASSGTGGSQPQHF	NA	TRBJ1-5	TRBV19	TRBD1
TGTGCCAGCAGGCCCACCTTCCTAGCTCGCGAGCAGTACTTC	CASRPTFLAREQYF	NA	TRBJ2-7	TRBV2	NA
TGTGCCAGCAGGACCACAGGGGGCGGGTACGAGCAGTACTTC	CASRTTGGGYEQYF	NA	TRBJ2-7	TRBV6-5	TRBD1
TGTGCCAGCAGACCTCTAGCGTACAATGAGCAGTTCTTC	CASRPLAYNEQFF	NA	TRBJ2-1	TRBV6-5	NA
TGTGCCAGCTCACCGTGGGGACCGAAATTGGAGGGTTCACCCCTCCACTTT	CASSPWGPKLEGSPLHF	NA	TRBJ1-6	TRBV18	NA
TGTGCCAGCAGTGAGACAACCTTAAGAGACAGGGCACAACCCCTCCACTTT	CASSETTLRDRAQPLHF	NA	TRBJ1-6	TRBV25-1	TRBD1
TGTGCCAGCAGCTTCATAGCGGGAGTAGATACGCAGTATTTT	CASSFIAGVDTQYF	NA	TRBJ2-3	TRBV11-2	TRBD2
TGTGCCACCGGCGGGGGGGCAACAGATACGCAGTATTTT	CATGGGATDTQYF	NA	TRBJ2-3	TRBV15	TRBD2
TGCGCCAGCAGCCTAAAACTAGAGGGTAAGACTGAAGCTTTCTTT	CASSLKLEGKTEAFF	NA	TRBJ1-1	TRBV5-1	NA
TGTGCCATCAGTGAGTCACCCCTCCGGGACAGGGGGCGCAGGTATGGCTACACCTTC	CAISESPLRDRGRRYGYTF	NA	TRBJ1-2	TRBV10-3	TRBD1
TGCAGTGTCTGGGACAGGCTGCTGACTGAAGCTTTCTTT	CSVWDRLLTEAFF	NA	TRBJ1-1	TRBV29-1	TRBD1
TGTGCCAGCAGCATCGGACTAGCGGGGCAGAATGAGCAGTTCTTC	CASSIGLAGQNEQFF	NA	TRBJ2-1	TRBV7-7	TRBD2
TGTGCCAGCTCACCAAGGTCAGGGGACCCCTACGAGCAGTACTTC	CASSPRSGDPYEQYF	few	TRBJ2-7	TRBV18	NA
TGTGCCACCCAGGGGCGGGACAGGGAAAAACTGTTTTTT	CATQGRDREKLFF	NA	TRBJ1-4	TRBV19	TRBD1
TGCAGTGCTAGTAGACTAGCGGGGGGCACAGATACGCAGTATTTT	CSASRLAGGTDTQYF	NA	TRBJ2-3	TRBV20-1	TRBD2
TGCGCCAGCAGCTTGGGGGGACAGGATGGTGGAAACACCATATATTTT	CASSLGGQDGGNTIYF	NA	TRBJ1-3	TRBV5-1	TRBD1
TGCGCCAGCAGCCGCGGCCAAAATGAAAAACTGTTTTTT	CASSRGQNEKLFF	NA	TRBJ1-4	TRBV4-3	NA
TGTGCCAGCAGCTTGCAGTTCGGGGGTAATCTACAAAGGCAGTTCTTC	CASSLQFGGNLQRQFF	once	TRBJ2-1	TRBV5-4	NA
TGTGCCAGCAGTCAGGGTGGACACCGGAACACCGGGGAGCTGTTTTTT	CASSQGGHRNTGELFF	NA	TRBJ2-2	TRBV27	NA
TGTGCCAGCAGCGTAGTGCGCGGGAGGGCCAAGGATGAGCAGTTCTTC	CASSVVRGRAKDEQFF	NA	TRBJ2-1	TRBV9	TRBD2
TGTGCCAGCAGCTTAACAGGACCGGCCTACGAGCAGTACTTC	CASSLTGPAYEQYF	NA	TRBJ2-7	TRBV7-9	NA
TGTGCCTGGAGTGCACAGATTAATTCACCCCTCCACTTT	CAWSAQINSPLHF	NA	TRBJ1-6	TRBV30	NA
TGCGCCAGCAGTCACGGACAGGGGATGAACACTGAAGCTTTCTTT	CASSHGQGMNTEAFF	once	TRBJ1-1	TRBV5-1	TRBD1
TGTGCCAGCAGTACCAGCGGACAGGGGGCAGGGGATACGCAGTATTTT	CASSTSGQGAGDTQYF	NA	TRBJ2-3	TRBV28	TRBD1
TGTGCCAGCCGTTCGGGTTATCCCTACGAGCAGTACTTC	CASRSGYPYEQYF	NA	TRBJ2-7	TRBV6-7	NA
TGTGCCAGCAAGGAAAGCGGGGGGGCCTGGAATGAGCAGTTCTTC	CASKESGGAWNEQFF	NA	TRBJ2-1	TRBV6-5	TRBD2
TGTGCCAGCAGTTACGGGACAGGGGTAAACACTGAAGCTTTCTTT	CASSYGTGVNTEAFF	NA	TRBJ1-1	TRBV6-2/TRBV6-3	TRBD1
TGTGCCAGTAGACGGGAGTGGAGCACTGAAGCTTTCTTT	CASRREWSTEAFF	NA	TRBJ1-1	TRBV19	NA
TGTGCCAGTAGTATGAGGGAGGGCCAAGATACGCAGTATTTT	CASSMREGQDTQYF	NA	TRBJ2-3	TRBV19	TRBD2
TGTGCCAGCAGCTTTAGCGGGCCCCCGGATACGCAGTATTTT	CASSFSGPPDTQYF	NA	TRBJ2-3	TRBV7-3	TRBD2
TGTGCCACCAGCAGAGAGCGGGAGGGCTACACCTTC	CATSREREGYTF	NA	TRBJ1-2	TRBV15	NA
TGCAGCGCCGCCGGGGGCGGGAGGTCGGATACGCAGTATTTT	CSAAGGGRSDTQYF	NA	TRBJ2-3	TRBV29-1	TRBD2
TGTGCCAGCAGCTCCCCCGGCGGACAGTTCTTCTCAGCAACTAATGAAAAACTGTTTTTT	CASSSPGGQFFSATNEKLFF	once	TRBJ1-4	TRBV5-5	NA
TGTGCCAGCAGCCCTAACAGGGGTACGAATGGCTACACCTTC	CASSPNRGTNGYTF	NA	TRBJ1-2	TRBV21-1	NA
TGCGCCAGCAGCTTAGCCCAGACAGGGTTGGCAGATACGCAGTATTTT	CASSLAQTGLADTQYF	NA	TRBJ2-3	TRBV5-1	TRBD1
TGTGCCACCAGTGATACCGGGACAGAAGCTAACTATGGCTACACCTTC	CATSDTGTEANYGYTF	NA	TRBJ1-2	TRBV24-1	TRBD1
TGTGCCAGCAGCGAAGGACAGGCCCCAACTAATGAAAAACTGTTTTTT	CASSEGQAPTNEKLFF	NA	TRBJ1-4	TRBV7-2	TRBD1
TGTGCCAGCAGACCTACAGGGGGAACCGGGGAGCTGTTTTTT	CASRPTGGTGELFF	few	TRBJ2-2	TRBV7-2	TRBD1
TGTGCCAGCAGCTTAGACCCGAGGGGGGGGCCTTATCCACCCCTCCACTTT	CASSLDPRGGPYPPLHF	NA	TRBJ1-6	TRBV11-2	NA
TGTGCCAGTAGTATCTGGCAGGGCTCTGGGGCCAACGTCCTGACTTTC	CASSIWQGSGANVLTF	NA	TRBJ2-6	TRBV19	NA